The sequence of this T cell receptor beta chain was determined in a study of beta chain features in type 1 diabetes. Across the study: Investigators examined 107,917,701 sorted cells across all samples. Findings of the study overall: Insertion counts at VDJ junctions were lower in type 1 diabetes patients, who also showed more deletions there. TCRB CDR3 length was moderately but significantly reduced in all four CD4+ subsets of Type 1 diabetes patients.

This clone was observed a handful of times. Antigen: not known. What was sequenced were expressed TCRB transcripts, since all of the isolated RNA had been reverse transcribed. Repertoires were generated with immunoSEQ multiplex PCR, while TCRdb's copy carries only in-frame clones and drops some. This table holds about 700,000 clones, under 15% found once. Sequencing was carried out using naive CD4+ T cells from blood. The TCR sequence derives from a young man with type 1 diabetes.

As DNA, the CDR3 is TGTGCCAGCAGTGAAGTGGGTGGGGTGAGCAATCAGCCCCAGCATTTT. This gives the protein CASSEVGGVSNQPQHF. The chain employs TRBV6-1 and TRBJ1-5; D ambiguous. The CDR3 sequence is 16 residues long. The ends were cut back, 1 base at V and 1 base at J, with 11 bases in the middle. The germline CDR1 and CDR2 sequences are MNHNS and SASEGT.